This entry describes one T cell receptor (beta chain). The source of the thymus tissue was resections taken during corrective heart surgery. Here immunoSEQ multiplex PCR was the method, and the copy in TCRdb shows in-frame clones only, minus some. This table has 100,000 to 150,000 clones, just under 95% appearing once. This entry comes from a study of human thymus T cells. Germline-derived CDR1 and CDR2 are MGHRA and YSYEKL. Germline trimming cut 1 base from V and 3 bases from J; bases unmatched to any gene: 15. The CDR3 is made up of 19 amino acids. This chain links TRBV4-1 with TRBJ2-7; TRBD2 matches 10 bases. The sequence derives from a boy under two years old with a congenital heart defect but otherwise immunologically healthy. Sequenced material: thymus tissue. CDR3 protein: CASSQGQAASGGPYYEQYF. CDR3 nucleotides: TGCGCCAGCAGCCAAGGACAGGCGGCTAGCGGGGGACCTTACTACGAGCAGTACTTC.